The 30 T cell receptor beta chains listed next were all sequenced from one sample in a study of blood T cell repertoires in COVID-19. Assay: immunoSEQ multiplex PCR; the TCRdb copy retains only in-frame clones and omits some. The profile covers about 360,000 clones, with approximately 86% appearing a single time and roughly 6.6% taken by the ten largest. The sequencing input was peripheral blood. The origin of the receptors is a woman aged 55-70 years with COVID-19, enrolled during active disease.

V and J are TRBV5-1 and TRBJ2-1; possibly TRBD1 for D (5 bases). Trimming left V 0 bases short and J 7 bases short, with 8 bases between. The CDR3 totals 13 residues. Germline V gene data show CDR1 as SGHRS and CDR2 as YFSETQ. In DNA form, the CDR3 reads TGCGCCAGCAGCTTGGAGACAGTTAATGAGCAGTTCTTC. Translating it yields CASSLETVNEQFF.

This clone has a handful of counts. The chain combines TRBV2 with TRBJ2-5, with D unclear. The CDR3 is made up of 12 amino acids. V was pared by 7 bases and J by 5 bases, with 11 bases between. From germline, CDR1 is SNHLY and CDR2 FYNNEI. In DNA, the CDR3 is TGTGCCAGCAATAGAGGTGGGGAGACCCAGTACTTC. Its translation: CASNRGGETQYF. The full variable domain, rest sourced from reference TRBV2 and TRBJ2-5, is EPEVTQTPSHQVTQMGQEVILRCVPISNHLYFYWYRQILGQKVEFLVSFYNNEISEKSEIFDDQFSVERPDGSNFTLKIRSTKLEDSAMYFCASNRGGETQYFGPGTRLLVL.

A few counts support this clone. The rearrangement links TRBV12-3 or TRBV12-4 to TRBJ2-2, with D hard to call. The ends were cut back, 6 bases at V and 8 bases at J, with 7 bases in the middle. CDR3 length: 11 amino acids. The CDR3 coding sequence is TGTGCCAGCAGGTCTCTGGGGGAGCTGTTTTTT. Translating gives CASRSLGELFF.

This chain joins TRBV5-6 and TRBJ2-1; 10 bases are a match to TRBD1. Germline values: CDR1 SGHDT, CDR2 YYEEEE. The CDR3 is made up of 15 amino acids. The V and J ends lost 4 bases and 6 bases, in that order; junction bases with no gene match: 7. The DNA of the CDR3 is TGTGCCAGCAGCGGTCGGGACAGGGGACGCAATGAGCAGTTCTTC. The encoded protein is CASSGRDRGRNEQFF. The whole variable domain, remainder taken from reference TRBV5-6 and TRBJ2-1, is DAGVTQSPTHLIKTRGQQVTLRCSPKSGHDTVSWYQQALGQGPQFIFQYYEEEERQRGNFPDRFSGHQFPNYSSELNVNALLLGDSALYLCASSGRDRGRNEQFFGPGTRLTVL.

This sequence joins TRBV12-3 or TRBV12-4 and TRBJ1-2, with 8 bases aligning to TRBD1. V gave up 1 base and J gave up 8 bases; unmatched junction bases: 3. This CDR3 comprises 13 residues. The CDR3 loop is CASSLVDRGGYTF. CDR3 coding DNA: TGTGCCAGCAGTTTAGTCGACAGGGGAGGCTACACCTTC.

This clone was seen more than once but under ten times. This sequence joins TRBV20-1 and TRBJ2-3; a weak D match, TRBD2 (6 bases). V lost 3 bases to trimming and J lost 3 bases, with 7 bases between them. Per germline, CDR1 DFQATT and CDR2 SNEGSKA (reference sequence). The CDR3 spans 12 residues. The CDR3 is CSASAGTDTQYF. CDR3 in DNA: TGCAGTGCTAGTGCGGGGACAGATACGCAGTATTTT.

This chain uses TRBV6-6 with TRBJ1-5, with 7 bases matching TRBD1. CDR1 is MNHNY and CDR2 is SVGAGI in the germline V gene (reference sequence). V shed 4 bases and J 7 bases; nucleotides not matched to a gene: 4. This CDR3 has 13 amino acids. The CDR3 is CASSLQGNQPQHF. The CDR3 DNA sequence: TGTGCCAGCAGTTTACAGGGGAACCAGCCCCAGCATTTT.

V usage is TRBV28 and J usage is TRBJ2-7; 10 positions match TRBD2. CDR1 is MDHEN, CDR2 SYDVKM, per germline. The V gene end was trimmed by 7 bases and the J gene end by 4 bases; junction bases not matched to a gene: 1. The length of the CDR3 is 12 residues. CDR3 DNA sequence: TGTGCCAGCACGACTAGCGGGTACGAGCAGTACTTC. It codes for CASTTSGYEQYF.

The J gene is TRBJ1-1, the V gene TRBV2, with D maybe TRBD1 (6 bases). V was shortened by 1 base and J by 5 bases, with 11 bases between the two germline ends. Germline loops: CDR1 SNHLY, CDR2 FYNNEI. The CDR3 runs to 14 residues. The CDR3 nucleotides read TGTGCCAGCAGTGAAGGGATTCAGGGGACTGAAGCTTTCTTT. Protein: CASSEGIQGTEAFF.

This clone has only one observation. Written as DNA, the CDR3 is TGCGCCAGCAGTGCACAACAGGGGGCCGGGGAGCTGTTTTTT. This codes for CASSAQQGAGELFF. The chain carries TRBV10-1 and TRBJ2-2; TRBD1 aligns across 8 bases. The CDR3 runs to 14 residues. Looked up from germline, CDR1 is WNHNN and CDR2 is SYGVQD (reference sequence). J gave up 6 bases and V 4 bases, and 4 bases lay outside the gene matches.

A word on this clone: This sample also contains other DNA sequences that code for the same CDR3. V is TRBV27 and J is TRBJ1-6, with a possible D match to TRBD1 (5 bases). Germline V CDR1 and CDR2: MNHEY, SMNVEV (reference sequence). The CDR3 contains 14 residues. V was cut by 2 bases and J by 3 bases, with 5 bases left in between. This chain's CDR3 is CASSLQGYNSPLHF. CDR3 coding DNA: TGTGCCAGCAGTTTACAGGGCTATAATTCACCCCTCCACTTT.

In nucleotides, the CDR3 is TGTGCCAGCAGCCAATGGACAGGGAGCGGGTACGAGCAGTACTTC. Amino acids: CASSQWTGSGYEQYF. V usage is TRBV14 and J usage is TRBJ2-7, with 8 bases fitting TRBD1. Germline V lookup: CDR1 SGHDN, CDR2 FVKESK. After removal of 2 bases from V and 4 bases from J, the junction contained 7 bases not matched to a gene. The CDR3 has 15 amino acids.

The sample holds one count of this clone. This rearrangement joins TRBV12-3 or TRBV12-4 to TRBJ2-5; no clear D. The CDR3 extends over 12 amino acids. V was shortened by 5 bases and J by 0 bases, with 4 bases between the two germline ends. The CDR3 nucleotides read TGTGCCAGCAGTCAGGACCAAGAGACCCAGTACTTC. Translated: CASSQDQETQYF.

This chain links TRBV30 with TRBJ1-6; D not resolved. Per the germline V gene, CDR1 is GTSNPN and CDR2 is SVGIG (reference sequence). Deletions cut 0 bases from V and 1 base from J, with 7 bases between. There are 15 residues in the CDR3. The CDR3 DNA is TGTGCCTGGAGTGTCCGGGGTTCCTATAATTCACCCCTCCACTTT. Protein sequence: CAWSVRGSYNSPLHF. Full variable domain (missing parts from reference TRBV30 and TRBJ1-6): SQTIHQWPATLVQPVGSPLSLECTVEGTSNPNLYWYRQAAGRGLQLLFYSVGIGQISSEVPQNLSASRPQDRQFILSSKKLLLSDSGFYLCAWSVRGSYNSPLHFGNGTRLTVT.

The chain recombines TRBV5-6 with TRBJ1-5; D is ambiguous. CDR3 size: 15 residues. The germline V and J ends were trimmed by 10 bases and 4 bases, with 21 bases remaining between them. Per the germline V gene, CDR1 is SGHDT and CDR2 is YYEEEE. In DNA, the CDR3 is TGTGCCTCACAGCTTGGCACAGCTCTAAATCAGCCCCAGCATTTT. It translates to CASQLGTALNQPQHF. Variable domain in full (rest from reference TRBV5-6 and TRBJ1-5): DAGVTQSPTHLIKTRGQQVTLRCSPKSGHDTVSWYQQALGQGPQFIFQYYEEEERQRGNFPDRFSGHQFPNYSSELNVNALLLGDSALYLCASQLGTALNQPQHFGDGTRLSIL.

This clone has a single count. The CDR3 loop reads CASSFSGVAGNTIYF. The CDR3 nucleotides read TGTGCCAGCAGTTTCTCAGGGGTGGCTGGAAACACCATATATTTT. V and J are TRBV6-6 and TRBJ1-3; D may be TRBD1 (6 bases). V lost 4 bases to trimming and J lost 2 bases, with 12 bases between them. This CDR3 comprises 15 residues. In germline, CDR1 is MNHNY, CDR2 SVGAGI (reference sequence).

This clone has a handful of counts. The chain employs TRBV18 and TRBJ1-6; 9 nucleotides line up with TRBD1. This CDR3 is built from 15 residues. J gave up 7 bases and V 3 bases, and 4 bases lay outside the gene matches. From germline, CDR1 is KGHSH and CDR2 LQKENI. CDR3 sequence: CASSPGQGLNSPLHF. The CDR3 nucleotides are TGTGCCAGCTCACCGGGACAGGGCCTAAATTCACCCCTCCACTTT.

The CDR3 loop reads CASSPPPWEGYTF. The CDR3 nucleotides read TGTGCCAGCTCACCACCCCCTTGGGAGGGCTACACCTTC. V usage is TRBV18 and J usage is TRBJ1-2; D uncertain. The V gene's germline CDR1 is KGHSH and CDR2 LQKENI. There are 13 residues in the CDR3. Trimming left V 0 bases short and J 8 bases short, with 10 bases between.

The CDR3 coding sequence is TGTGCCAGCAGCCCATATGGGACAGGGAAAACAGATACGCAGTATTTT. This translates into CASSPYGTGKTDTQYF. The gene calls are TRBV7-9 and TRBJ2-3; 9 nucleotides match TRBD1. CDR1 SEHNR and CDR2 FQNEAQ come from the germline V gene (reference sequence). After removal of 5 bases from V and 3 bases from J, the junction contained 9 bases not matched to a gene. The CDR3 is made up of 16 amino acids. Looking up the rest from reference TRBV7-9 and TRBJ2-3 gives the full variable domain: DTGVSQNPRHKITKRGQNVTFRCDPISEHNRLYWYRQTLGQGPEFLTYFQNEAQLEKSRLLSDRFSAERPKGSFSTLEIQRTEQGDSAMYLCASSPYGTGKTDTQYFGPGTRLTVL.

At least ten counts were recorded for this clone. The chain has TRBV7-6 and TRBJ1-1; unclear D gene. Germline CDR1 SGHVS, CDR2 FNYEAQ. The CDR3 consists of 13 residues. V was shortened by 4 bases and J by 2 bases, with 8 bases between the two germline ends. CDR3 nucleotides: TGTGCCAGCAGCTCCGACTCAAACACTGAAGCTTTCTTT. This codes for CASSSDSNTEAFF.

This clone has only one observation. The chain is built from TRBV9 and TRBJ1-1; 10 positions match TRBD1. CDR1 is SGDLS and CDR2 is YYNGEE in the germline V gene. The V and J ends lost 0 bases and 6 bases, in that order; junction bases with no gene match: 8. The CDR3 consists of 16 residues. This CDR3 is CASSVGGTGAESEAFF. As DNA, the CDR3 is TGTGCCAGCAGCGTAGGGGGGACAGGGGCGGAATCTGAAGCTTTCTTT.

This chain connects TRBV9 to TRBJ2-7; maybe TRBD2 (6 bases). The CDR3 totals 16 residues. Trimming cost V 0 bases and J 4 bases, with 17 bases left between them. Per the germline V gene, CDR1 is SGDLS and CDR2 is YYNGEE. CDR3 protein: CASSVATSSPIYEQYF. The CDR3 region has the DNA TGTGCCAGCAGCGTAGCTACTAGCTCACCAATTTACGAGCAGTACTTC.

The chain is built from TRBV29-1 and TRBJ2-7; perhaps TRBD2 as D (7 bases). The V end lost 1 base, the J end lost 5 bases, and 12 bases lay between the germline ends. Germline V gene sequence: CDR1 SQVTM, CDR2 ANQGSEA. The CDR3 has 13 amino acids. CDR3 DNA sequence: TGCAGCGTTGAAGGAGGGGGGGCGAACGAGCAGTACTTC. Its translation is CSVEGGGANEQYF.

The chain is built from TRBV27 and TRBJ1-2; 7 bases map to TRBD1. The CDR3 consists of 14 residues. Per the germline V gene, CDR1 is MNHEY and CDR2 is SMNVEV (reference sequence). V lost 4 bases to trimming and J lost 7 bases; unmatched junction nucleotides: 9. This CDR3 is CASSSLGQGGGYTF. The CDR3 nucleotides are TGTGCCAGCAGTTCGCTGGGGCAGGGGGGTGGCTACACCTTC.

This rearrangement joins TRBV4-3 to TRBJ2-3, with TRBD2 as a possible D gene (6 bases). Germline loops: CDR1 LGHNA, CDR2 YSLEER. V was clipped by 0 bases and J by 6 bases, with 13 bases between them. This CDR3 has 15 residues. CDR3 bases: TGCGCCAGCAGCCAAGATTTACTAGCAGCCGATACGCAGTATTTT. Amino acid sequence: CASSQDLLAADTQYF.

Only one count was recorded for this clone. The chain combines TRBV5-1 with TRBJ2-1; weak D call: TRBD2 (5 bases). The germline gives CDR1 SGHRS, CDR2 YFSETQ. Trimming shortened V by 4 bases and J by 0 bases, and 11 bases separated the two germline ends. CDR3 length: 15 amino acids. The CDR3: CASSRGADSYNEQFF. Here the CDR3 DNA reads TGCGCCAGCAGCCGTGGAGCGGACTCCTACAATGAGCAGTTCTTC.

This clone occurred a few times. This chain connects TRBV30 to TRBJ1-2; no reliable D call. CDR3 length equals 14 residues. Germline V lookup: CDR1 GTSNPN, CDR2 SVGIG (reference sequence). The V end was cut by 2 bases, the J end by 4 bases, with 14 bases between. CDR3 protein: CAWSLVLVGYGYTF. CDR3 in DNA: TGTGCCTGGAGTCTTGTCTTGGTCGGCTATGGCTACACCTTC.

Concerning this clone itself: The sample carries other DNA sequences with the same CDR3. This chain links TRBV30 with TRBJ1-6; D is unresolved. CDR1 and CDR2 (germline): GTSNPN, SVGIG (reference sequence). Trimming pared 0 bases from V and 7 bases from J, leaving 10 bases between. CDR3 length equals 14 residues. The CDR3 coding sequence is TGTGCCTGGAGTGTATTGAGGGAAAATTCACCCCTCCACTTT. As protein: CAWSVLRENSPLHF.

This clone appeared a single time. The rearrangement joins TRBV3-1 (or the pseudogene TRBV3-2) to TRBJ2-5; TRBD2 aligns across 9 bases. Per germline, CDR1 LGHDT and CDR2 YNNKEL (reference sequence). This CDR3 has 16 amino acids. V gave up 0 bases and J gave up 5 bases; unmatched junction bases: 7. In DNA, the CDR3 is TGTGCCAGCAGCCAAGAGATGCGGGGGGGCGGTGAGACCCAGTACTTC. It yields the protein CASSQEMRGGGETQYF.

This chain links TRBV18 with TRBJ2-1, with TRBD1 identical over 11 bases. The CDR3 runs 15 residues. Germline CDR1 KGHSH, CDR2 LQKENI. Germline trimming cut 6 bases from V and 4 bases from J; bases unmatched to any gene: 5. In DNA form, the CDR3 reads TGTGCCAGCTCGTCCGGGACAGGGGGATACAATGAGCAGTTCTTC. Amino acid sequence: CASSSGTGGYNEQFF.